This TCR beta chain originates from a study of T cell responses to AZD1222 COVID-19 vaccine. Germline loops: CDR1 SNHLY, CDR2 FYNNEI. The CDR3 spans 15 residues. Trimming cost V 5 bases and J 3 bases; bases outside gene matches: 7. The data were produced by immunoSEQ multiplex PCR, yet TCRdb's version contains in-frame clones alone and is incomplete. This repertoire shows 150,000 to 180,000 clones, around nine tenths found once; its top ten account for about 19%. The chain employs TRBV2 and TRBJ2-1; TRBD1 matches 7 bases. The TCR originated in an adult in good health. The material sequenced was peripheral blood, taken on day 0 of AZD1222 vaccination. Written as DNA, the CDR3 is TGTGCCAGCAGTACACAGGGGAACTACTACAATGAGCAGTTCTTC. Protein product: CASSTQGNYYNEQFF.